The 22 T cell receptor beta chains below were found in one sample sequenced in a study of monozygotic twins with inflammatory bowel disease. Using the 5' RACE reads, TCRdb records one entry per CDR3 protein without DNA. In total, the table holds 300,000 to 350,000 distinct CDR3 sequences. The sample consisted of blood. Source of these receptors: a human donor with ulcerative colitis or Crohn's disease, or a healthy co-twin of an affected twin (not recorded which).

V and J are TRBV12-5 and TRBJ2-7; TCRdb proposes TRBD2, but this gene call is untestable without DNA. The CDR3 loop spans 12 amino acids. Germline V gene lookup returns CDR1 LGHNT and CDR2 FRNRAP. The CDR3 spells CASGLDLVEQYF. Using reference TRBV12-5 and TRBJ2-7 for the parts outside the CDR3, the full variable domain is DARVTQTPRHKVTEMGQEVTMRCQPILGHNTVFWYRQTMMQGLELLAYFRNRAPLDDSGMPKDRFSAEMPDATLATLKIQPSEPRDSAVYFCASGLDLVEQYFGPGTRLTVT.

This chain joins TRBV12-3 or TRBV12-4 and TRBJ2-7. The CDR3 runs 14 residues. CDR3 protein: CASSLRQRYYEQYF.

This chain links TRBV27 with TRBJ2-7. CDR1 is MNHEY and CDR2 is SMNVEV in the germline V gene (reference sequence). CDR3 size: 14 residues. The CDR3 is CASSLDGRSYEQYF.

The chain employs TRBV30 and TRBJ2-7; there is no DNA to check the TCRdb D call of TRBD1. The CDR3 totals 15 residues. CDR1 is GTSNPN, CDR2 SVGIG, per germline (reference sequence). CDR3 sequence: CAWSGTKDRAYEQYF.

J is TRBJ1-4 and V is TRBV5-1; there is no DNA to check the TCRdb D call of TRBD1. This CDR3 comprises 15 residues. The germline V gene encodes CDR1 SGHRS and CDR2 YFSETQ. The CDR3 sequence is CASSSGQAPNEKLFF. Variable domain in full (rest from reference TRBV5-1 and TRBJ1-4): KAGVTQTPRYLIKTRGQQVTLSCSPISGHRSVSWYQQTPGQGLQFLFEYFSETQRNKGNFPGRFSGRQFSNSRSEMNVSTLELGDSALYLCASSSGQAPNEKLFFGSGTQLSVL.

The chain couples TRBV9 to TRBJ1-2. From germline, CDR1 is SGDLS and CDR2 YYNGEE. The CDR3 is made up of 14 amino acids. CDR3 sequence: CASSVDYTNYGYTF.

This chain uses TRBV7-9 with TRBJ1-2; without DNA, the TCRdb call of TRBD1 cannot be checked. This CDR3 region has 13 residues. Germline V gene data show CDR1 as SEHNR and CDR2 as FQNEAQ (reference sequence). The CDR3 protein is CASSLMGTYGYSF.

This chain joins TRBV5-4 and TRBJ2-4; the TRBD2 assignment by TCRdb is unverifiable without DNA. This CDR3 has 20 residues. The germline gives CDR1 SGHNT, CDR2 YYREEE (reference sequence). The CDR3 spells CASSLSMGLQQGLAKNIQYF.

The gene calls are TRBV6-4 and TRBJ2-1. The CDR3 has 13 residues. The germline CDR1 and CDR2 sequences are MRHNA and SNTAGT. The CDR3 is CASSIGSNNEQFF.

The chain combines TRBV6-2 or TRBV6-3 with TRBJ2-2; there is no DNA to check the TCRdb D call of TRBD1. CDR1 MNHEY and CDR2 SVGEGT come from the germline V gene. This CDR3 has 18 amino acids. The CDR3 loop reads CASSTPYRDVANTGELFF.

The chain has TRBV7-9 and TRBJ1-5; TCRdb indicates TRBD1, and absent DNA this call remains unverified. Germline V gives CDR1 SEHNR, CDR2 FQNEAQ (reference sequence). This CDR3 is built from 16 residues. CDR3: CASSSSQTGGSQPQHF. The full variable domain, completed using reference TRBV7-9 and TRBJ1-5, is DTGVSQNPRHKITKRGQNVTFRCDPISEHNRLYWYRQTLGQGPEFLTYFQNEAQLEKSRLLSDRFSAERPKGSFSTLEIQRTEQGDSAMYLCASSSSQTGGSQPQHFGDGTRLSIL.

The CDR3 loop is CASSLYPASAGELFF. V usage is TRBV27 and J usage is TRBJ2-2; TCRdb picks TRBD2, but there is no DNA to check that call. Germline lookup yields CDR1 MNHEY and CDR2 SMNVEV (reference sequence). This CDR3 is built from 15 residues.

J is TRBJ1-6 and V is TRBV20-1; no DNA is available, so the TRBD1 call from TCRdb remains unchecked. The CDR3 totals 14 residues. Germline V gives CDR1 DFQATT, CDR2 SNEGSKA (reference sequence). The CDR3 is CSAGPGQTLSPLHF.

The chain combines TRBV7-2 with TRBJ2-2; the TRBD2 assignment by TCRdb is unverifiable without DNA. The CDR3 runs to 15 residues. Per germline, CDR1 SGHTA and CDR2 FQGNSA. The CDR3 loop reads CASSLLRSGGAELFF.

The chain carries TRBV28 and TRBJ2-7; TCRdb gives TRBD2 as the D gene, but with no DNA this cannot be confirmed. This CDR3 has 15 residues. Germline V gene data show CDR1 as MDHEN and CDR2 as SYDVKM. The CDR3: CASSLERTSSRQEYF.

The genes are TRBV14 and TRBJ1-1; TCRdb gives TRBD1 as the D gene, but with no DNA this cannot be confirmed. Germline V gives CDR1 SGHDN, CDR2 FVKESK. CDR3 size: 14 residues. The CDR3: CASSQVGGNTEAFF.

The CDR3 loop is CASSTRDRGGNSPLHF. V and J are TRBV5-1 and TRBJ1-6; TCRdb selects TRBD1, and the lack of DNA leaves this call unchecked. CDR1 and CDR2 from the germline V gene are SGHRS and YFSETQ. The CDR3 covers 16 residues.

The CDR3 protein is CASIVGTGYNEQFF. The V call is TRBV28, the J call TRBJ2-1; the TCRdb call, TRBD1, lacks DNA for checking. There are 14 residues in the CDR3. CDR1 and CDR2 from the germline V gene are MDHEN and SYDVKM.

The J gene is TRBJ2-7, the V gene TRBV16; the TCRdb D gene call, TRBD1, has no DNA to confirm it. Germline CDR1 is KGHSY and CDR2 is FQNENV. The CDR3 runs to 12 residues. CDR3 region: CASSQSIEALDF.

This chain joins TRBV9 and TRBJ2-7; TCRdb's D gene call, TRBD1, goes unchecked for lack of DNA. CDR1 is SGDLS, CDR2 YYNGEE, per germline. The CDR3 is 14 residues long. The CDR3 protein is CASSVADISYEQYF.

This rearrangement joins TRBV5-1 to TRBJ1-2; TCRdb lists TRBD1, though no DNA is available to test this call. The CDR3 extends over 13 amino acids. The germline CDR1 and CDR2 sequences are SGHRS and YFSETQ. The CDR3 loop reads CASSLVAGDGYTF.

The chain uses TRBV28 and TRBJ1-2; the D gene TCRdb calls, TRBD1, cannot be checked with no DNA. Germline V lookup: CDR1 MDHEN, CDR2 SYDVKM. This CDR3 comprises 15 residues. The chain's CDR3 is CASSNNRRPLDGYTF.